This T cell receptor beta chain emerged from a study of T-cell reconstitution after alpha-beta-depleted transplantation in children. Study-wide points: Some patients' high day-60 TCRbeta diversity was attributed to recipient cells surviving conditioning. By one year post-transplant, T-cell counts and diversity largely arose from T cells that were newly produced. In patients about two months after transplant, alpha-beta T cells reportedly arose from several hundred expanded graft clones.

This clonotype was counted once. Its antigen is not known. A library of TCRbeta sequences, prepared with unique molecular identifiers, was generated. TCRdb processed the PCR reads anew with MiXCR; each CDR3 protein has one entry. The sample holds about 980,000 distinct CDR3 sequences, 25% to 30% seen once. From germline, CDR1 is SGHTA and CDR2 FQGTGA. The CDR3 is 14 residues long. Trimming took 4 bases from V and 8 from J, leaving 12 bases between them. Sequencing used PBMCs, mostly from graft donor cells, obtained 360 days after TCRalphabeta/CD19-depleted stem cell transplant. The origin of this receptor is a boy less than two years old who had a stem cell transplant for SCID, so the T cells may come from the graft donor. The J gene is TRBJ1-6, the V gene TRBV7-3; D ambiguous. The chain's CDR3 is CASSSGRSDSPLHF. In DNA form, the CDR3 reads TGTGCCAGCAGCTCGGGGAGGAGTGATTCACCCCTCCACTTT.